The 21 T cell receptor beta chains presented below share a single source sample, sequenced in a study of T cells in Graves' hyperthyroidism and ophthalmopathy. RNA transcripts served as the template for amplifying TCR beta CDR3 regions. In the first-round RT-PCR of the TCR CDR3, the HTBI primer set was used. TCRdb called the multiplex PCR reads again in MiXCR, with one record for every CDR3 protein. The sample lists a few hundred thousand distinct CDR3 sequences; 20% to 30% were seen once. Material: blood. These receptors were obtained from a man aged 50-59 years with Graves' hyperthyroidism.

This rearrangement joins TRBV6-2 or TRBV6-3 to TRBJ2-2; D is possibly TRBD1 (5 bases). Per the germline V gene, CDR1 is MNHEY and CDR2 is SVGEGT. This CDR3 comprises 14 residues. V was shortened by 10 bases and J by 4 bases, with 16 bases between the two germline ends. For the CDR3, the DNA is TGTGCCACCACCCGGACACCGAGCACCGGGGAGCTGTTTTTT. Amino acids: CATTRTPSTGELFF.

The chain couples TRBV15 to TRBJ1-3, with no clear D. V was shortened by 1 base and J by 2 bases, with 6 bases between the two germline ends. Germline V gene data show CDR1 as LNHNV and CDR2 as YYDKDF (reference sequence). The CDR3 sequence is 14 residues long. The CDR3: CATSRGETGNTIYF. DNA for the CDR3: TGTGCCACCAGCAGAGGGGAGACTGGAAACACCATATATTTT.

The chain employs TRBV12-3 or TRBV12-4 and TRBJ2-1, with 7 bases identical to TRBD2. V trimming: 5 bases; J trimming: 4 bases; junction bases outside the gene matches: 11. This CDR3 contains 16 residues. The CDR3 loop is CASSVGGIPSYNEQFF. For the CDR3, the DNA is TGTGCCAGCAGTGTCGGGGGGATTCCCTCTTACAATGAGCAGTTCTTC.

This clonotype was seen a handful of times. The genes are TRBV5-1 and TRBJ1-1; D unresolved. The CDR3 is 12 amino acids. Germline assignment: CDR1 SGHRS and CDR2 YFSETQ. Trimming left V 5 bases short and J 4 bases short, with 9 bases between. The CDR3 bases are TGCGCCAGCAGGGAGGAGAGCACTGAAGCTTTCTTT. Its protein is CASREESTEAFF.

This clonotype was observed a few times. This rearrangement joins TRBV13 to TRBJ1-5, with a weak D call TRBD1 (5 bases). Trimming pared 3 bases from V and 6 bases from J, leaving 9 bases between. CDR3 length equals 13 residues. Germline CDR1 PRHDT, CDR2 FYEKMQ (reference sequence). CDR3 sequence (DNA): TGTGCCAGCAGCTTGGAAACAGGTCAGCCCCAGCATTTT. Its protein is CASSLETGQPQHF.

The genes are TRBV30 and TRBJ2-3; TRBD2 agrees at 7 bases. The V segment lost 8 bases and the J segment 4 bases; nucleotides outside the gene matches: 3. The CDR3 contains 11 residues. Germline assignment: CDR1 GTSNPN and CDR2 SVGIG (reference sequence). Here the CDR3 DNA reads TGTGCCGGGGGGGGGGCAGATACGCAGTATTTT. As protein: CAGGGADTQYF.

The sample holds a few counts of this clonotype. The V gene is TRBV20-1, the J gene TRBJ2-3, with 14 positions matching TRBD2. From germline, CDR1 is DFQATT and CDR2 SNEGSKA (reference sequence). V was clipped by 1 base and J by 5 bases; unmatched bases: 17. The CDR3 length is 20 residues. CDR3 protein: CSARGIGGTSGRELRDTQYF. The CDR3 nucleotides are TGCAGTGCTAGAGGGATTGGGGGGACTAGCGGGAGAGAACTACGAGATACGCAGTATTTT.

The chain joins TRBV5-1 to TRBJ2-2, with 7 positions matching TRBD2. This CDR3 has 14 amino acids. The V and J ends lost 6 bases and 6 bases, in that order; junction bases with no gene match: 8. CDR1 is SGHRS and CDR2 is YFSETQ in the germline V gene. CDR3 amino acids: CASTLAAGAGELFF. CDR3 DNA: TGCGCCAGCACCCTGGCGGCGGGGGCCGGGGAGCTGTTTTTT.

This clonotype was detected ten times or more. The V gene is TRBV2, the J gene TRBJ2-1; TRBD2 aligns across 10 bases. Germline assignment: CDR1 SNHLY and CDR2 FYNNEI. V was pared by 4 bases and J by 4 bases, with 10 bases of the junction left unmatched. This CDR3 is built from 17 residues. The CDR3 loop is CASSGPGLATFYNEQFF. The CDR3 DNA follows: TGTGCCAGCAGTGGACCGGGACTAGCGACCTTTTACAATGAGCAGTTCTTC.

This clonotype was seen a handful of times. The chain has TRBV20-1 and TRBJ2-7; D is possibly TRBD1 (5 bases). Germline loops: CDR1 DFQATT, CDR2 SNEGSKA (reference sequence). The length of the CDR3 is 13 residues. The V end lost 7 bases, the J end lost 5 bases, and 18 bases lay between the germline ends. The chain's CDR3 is CSVPGQGGHEQYF. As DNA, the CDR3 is TGCAGTGTACCCGGACAAGGCGGCCACGAGCAGTACTTC.

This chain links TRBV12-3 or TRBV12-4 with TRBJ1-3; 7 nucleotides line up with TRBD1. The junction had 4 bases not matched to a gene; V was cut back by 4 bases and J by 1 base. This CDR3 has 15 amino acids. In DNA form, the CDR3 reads TGTGCCAGCAGTTACTTGGGACAGTCTGGAAACACCATATATTTT. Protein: CASSYLGQSGNTIYF.

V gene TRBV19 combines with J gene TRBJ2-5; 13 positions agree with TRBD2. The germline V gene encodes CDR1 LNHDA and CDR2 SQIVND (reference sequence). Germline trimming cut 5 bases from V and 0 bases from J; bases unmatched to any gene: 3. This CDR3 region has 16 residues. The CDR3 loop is CASSPGLAGYQETQYF. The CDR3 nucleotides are TGTGCCAGTAGTCCGGGACTAGCGGGGTACCAAGAGACCCAGTACTTC.

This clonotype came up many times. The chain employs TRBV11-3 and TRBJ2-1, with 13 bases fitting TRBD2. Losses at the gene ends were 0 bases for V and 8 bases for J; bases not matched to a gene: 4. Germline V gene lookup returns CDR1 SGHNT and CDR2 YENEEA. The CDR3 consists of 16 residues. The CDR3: CASSLELAGGIDEQFF. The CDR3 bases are TGTGCCAGCAGCTTAGAACTAGCGGGAGGGATCGATGAGCAGTTCTTC.

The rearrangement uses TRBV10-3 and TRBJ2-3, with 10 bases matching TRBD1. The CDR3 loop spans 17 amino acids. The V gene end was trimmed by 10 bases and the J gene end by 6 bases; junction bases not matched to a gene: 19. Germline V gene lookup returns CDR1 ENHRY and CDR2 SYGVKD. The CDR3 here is CATLSGTTGTGADTQYF. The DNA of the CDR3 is TGTGCCACCCTCTCGGGGACGACCGGGACAGGGGCCGATACGCAGTATTTT.

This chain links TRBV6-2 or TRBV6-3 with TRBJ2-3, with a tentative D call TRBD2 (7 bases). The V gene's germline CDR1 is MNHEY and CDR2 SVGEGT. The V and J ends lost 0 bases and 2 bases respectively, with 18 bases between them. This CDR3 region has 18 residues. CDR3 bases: TGTGCCAGCAGTTACTCGTGGGGGGGTGCAGGGGCCACAGATACGCAGTATTTT. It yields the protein CASSYSWGGAGATDTQYF.

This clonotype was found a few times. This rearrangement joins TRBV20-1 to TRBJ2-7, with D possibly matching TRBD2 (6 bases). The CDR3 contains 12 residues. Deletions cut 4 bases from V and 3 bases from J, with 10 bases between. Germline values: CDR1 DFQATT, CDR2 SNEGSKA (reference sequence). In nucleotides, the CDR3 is TGCAGTGCTATATCCGGGGGCTACGAGCAGTACTTC. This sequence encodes CSAISGGYEQYF.

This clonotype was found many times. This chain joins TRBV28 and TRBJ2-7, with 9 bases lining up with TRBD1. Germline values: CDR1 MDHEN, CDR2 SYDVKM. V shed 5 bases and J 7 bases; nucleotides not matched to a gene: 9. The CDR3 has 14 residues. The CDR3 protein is CASSPQQGAREQYF. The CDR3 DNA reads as TGTGCCAGCAGTCCCCAACAGGGGGCCAGAGAGCAGTACTTC.

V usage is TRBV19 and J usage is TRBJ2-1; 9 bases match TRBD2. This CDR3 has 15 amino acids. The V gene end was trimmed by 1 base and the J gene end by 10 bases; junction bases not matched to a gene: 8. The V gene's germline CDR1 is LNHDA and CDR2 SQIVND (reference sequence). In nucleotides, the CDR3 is TGTGCCAGTAGTATAGCGGTAGCGGGAGTACACGAGCAGTTCTTC. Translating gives CASSIAVAGVHEQFF.

In nucleotides, the CDR3 is TGTGCCTGGAGTCTCGGGGGGTTGAAGACCCAGTACTTC. Protein sequence: CAWSLGGLKTQYF. The chain recombines TRBV30 with TRBJ2-5; 7 nucleotides match TRBD2. The CDR3 is 13 residues long. Germline values: CDR1 GTSNPN, CDR2 SVGIG (reference sequence). V gave up 2 bases and J gave up 6 bases; unmatched junction bases: 6.

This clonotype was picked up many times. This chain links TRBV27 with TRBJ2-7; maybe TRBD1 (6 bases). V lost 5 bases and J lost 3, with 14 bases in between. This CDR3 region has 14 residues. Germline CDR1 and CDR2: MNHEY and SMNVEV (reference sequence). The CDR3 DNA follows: TGTGCCAGCAGTCCGCACAGGGTTCGCTACGAGCAGTACTTC. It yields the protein CASSPHRVRYEQYF.

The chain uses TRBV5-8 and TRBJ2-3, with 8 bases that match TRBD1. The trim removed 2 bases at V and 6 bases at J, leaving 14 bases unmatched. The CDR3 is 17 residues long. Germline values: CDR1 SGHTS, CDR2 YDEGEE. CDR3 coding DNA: TGTGCCAGCAGCTTCCGGACAGGGCTCGGACCCGGGGATACGCAGTATTTT. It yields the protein CASSFRTGLGPGDTQYF.